This is a list of T cell receptor beta chains from one sample in a study of T cells in Graves' hyperthyroidism and ophthalmopathy. TCRdb re-derived calls from the multiplex PCR reads in MiXCR, one entry per CDR3 protein. The sample holds about 560,000 distinct CDR3 sequences, approximately 15% seen once. The sequencing sample was made of blood. These receptors all come from a woman in her thirties with Graves' hyperthyroidism. Each CDR3 is given with its conserved first and last residue. Each record gives: V gene, J gene, D gene, clone size, CDR3 protein, CDR3 DNA. D genes are given only for firm matches. A row's size may be missing; if present it is once, few, many or a size class.

v_call: TRBV27; j_call: TRBJ1-5; d_call: .; clone_size: many; cdr3_aa: CASSWGGRGQPQHF; cdr3_nt: TGTGCCAGCAGTTGGGGAGGAAGGGGACAGCCCCAGCATTTT
v_call: TRBV29-1; j_call: TRBJ2-3; d_call: TRBD1; clone_size: many; cdr3_aa: CSVDADRGQDTQYF; cdr3_nt: TGCAGCGTTGACGCGGACAGGGGGCAAGATACGCAGTATTTT
v_call: TRBV29-1; j_call: TRBJ2-7; d_call: .; clone_size: few; cdr3_aa: CSVETQGTYEQYF; cdr3_nt: TGCAGCGTTGAAACCCAGGGAACCTACGAGCAGTACTTC
v_call: TRBV11-2; j_call: TRBJ2-1; d_call: .; clone_size: .; cdr3_aa: CVSSLSRGPSYNEQFF; cdr3_nt: TGCGTCAGCAGCTTAAGCCGCGGGCCTTCCTACAATGAGCAGTTCTTC
v_call: TRBV5-1; j_call: TRBJ1-4; d_call: .; clone_size: .; cdr3_aa: CASSGPTLGGKLFF; cdr3_nt: TGCGCCAGCAGCGGGCCAACCCTGGGTGGAAAACTGTTTTTT
v_call: TRBV24-1; j_call: TRBJ2-2; d_call: .; clone_size: few; cdr3_aa: CATSGVGAPGELFF; cdr3_nt: TGTGCCACCAGTGGGGTGGGAGCCCCCGGGGAGCTGTTTTTT
v_call: TRBV12-3/TRBV12-4; j_call: TRBJ2-7; d_call: TRBD2; clone_size: .; cdr3_aa: CASSPSVGGSREQYF; cdr3_nt: TGTGCCAGCAGTCCCTCTGTGGGGGGGTCTCGCGAGCAGTACTTC
v_call: TRBV7-9; j_call: TRBJ2-1; d_call: TRBD2; clone_size: .; cdr3_aa: CASSPRAGVLNEQFF; cdr3_nt: TGTGCCAGCAGCCCGCGGGCGGGAGTATTAAATGAGCAGTTCTTC
v_call: TRBV28; j_call: TRBJ2-2; d_call: TRBD2; clone_size: few; cdr3_aa: CASNRRGTSGSGTGELFF; cdr3_nt: TGTGCCAGCAACAGGCGCGGGACTAGCGGGAGTGGGACCGGGGAGCTGTTTTTT
v_call: TRBV28; j_call: TRBJ2-7; d_call: .; clone_size: many; cdr3_aa: CASSFLAVYEQYF; cdr3_nt: .
v_call: TRBV7-9; j_call: TRBJ2-7; d_call: TRBD2; clone_size: .; cdr3_aa: CASSSSMSLVAGGYYEQYF; cdr3_nt: TGTGCCAGCAGCTCCTCTATGTCTCTAGTAGCGGGAGGTTACTACGAGCAGTACTTC
v_call: TRBV2; j_call: TRBJ2-1; d_call: TRBD2; clone_size: .; cdr3_aa: CASSSQTSRSYNGQFF; cdr3_nt: TGTGCCAGCAGTTCCCAGACTAGCAGGTCCTACAATGGGCAGTTCTTC
v_call: TRBV29-1; j_call: TRBJ2-1; d_call: .; clone_size: .; cdr3_aa: CSVKKYNEQFF; cdr3_nt: TGCAGCGTCAAAAAGTACAATGAGCAGTTCTTC
v_call: TRBV25-1; j_call: TRBJ2-1; d_call: TRBD2; clone_size: .; cdr3_aa: CASSDGGLAGGYEQFF; cdr3_nt: TGTGCCAGCAGTGATGGAGGACTAGCGGGAGGCTATGAGCAGTTCTTC
v_call: TRBV10-3; j_call: TRBJ2-1; d_call: TRBD2; clone_size: many; cdr3_aa: CAISLGTSLNEQFF; cdr3_nt: TGTGCCATCAGTCTCGGGACTAGTCTTAATGAGCAGTTCTTC
v_call: TRBV29-1; j_call: TRBJ2-3; d_call: .; clone_size: few; cdr3_aa: CSVEPGLSTDTQYF; cdr3_nt: TGCAGCGTCGAGCCGGGACTCAGCACAGATACGCAGTATTTT
v_call: TRBV7-9; j_call: TRBJ2-1; d_call: TRBD1; clone_size: few; cdr3_aa: CASSFRTGGNTYEQFF; cdr3_nt: TGTGCCAGCAGCTTTCGGACAGGGGGAAACACATATGAGCAGTTCTTC
v_call: TRBV7-9; j_call: TRBJ1-5; d_call: .; clone_size: many; cdr3_aa: CASSLGTSNQPQHF; cdr3_nt: TGTGCCAGCAGCTTAGGCACCAGCAATCAGCCCCAGCATTTT
v_call: TRBV7-8; j_call: TRBJ1-4; d_call: TRBD1; clone_size: .; cdr3_aa: CASSRGQGSNEKLFF; cdr3_nt: TGTGCCAGCAGTCGAGGACAGGGATCGAATGAAAAACTGTTTTTT
v_call: TRBV4-2; j_call: TRBJ1-5; d_call: .; clone_size: .; cdr3_aa: CASSQEGSGQPAEQPQHF; cdr3_nt: TGTGCCAGCAGCCAAGAGGGATCGGGACAACCGGCGGAGCAGCCCCAGCATTTT
v_call: TRBV30; j_call: TRBJ1-1; d_call: .; clone_size: many; cdr3_aa: CAWSAWLSVNTEAFF; cdr3_nt: TGTGCCTGGAGCGCTTGGCTCTCGGTGAACACTGAAGCTTTCTTT
v_call: TRBV7-6; j_call: TRBJ2-1; d_call: .; clone_size: many; cdr3_aa: CASSLVGYNEQFF; cdr3_nt: TGTGCCAGCAGCTTAGTGGGATACAATGAGCAGTTCTTC
v_call: TRBV5-1; j_call: TRBJ1-2; d_call: TRBD1; clone_size: many; cdr3_aa: CASSLDRVHPNYGYTF; cdr3_nt: TGCGCCAGCAGCCTCGACAGGGTGCACCCTAACTATGGCTACACCTTC
v_call: TRBV6-1; j_call: TRBJ2-1; d_call: .; clone_size: many; cdr3_aa: CAILAGFSYNEQFF; cdr3_nt: TGTGCCATCCTCGCGGGGTTTTCATACAATGAGCAGTTCTTC
v_call: TRBV20-1; j_call: TRBJ2-3; d_call: .; clone_size: .; cdr3_aa: CSARKSTDTQYF; cdr3_nt: TGCAGTGCTAGGAAGAGCACAGATACGCAGTATTTT
v_call: TRBV6-5; j_call: TRBJ2-7; d_call: .; clone_size: many; cdr3_aa: CASSYSDTGSSYEQYF; cdr3_nt: TGTGCCAGCAGTTACTCGGATACAGGGAGCTCCTACGAGCAGTACTTC
v_call: TRBV5-1; j_call: TRBJ2-7; d_call: TRBD2; clone_size: many; cdr3_aa: CASSTGLAGSREQYF; cdr3_nt: TGCGCCAGCAGCACAGGACTAGCGGGATCTCGGGAGCAGTACTTC
v_call: TRBV28; j_call: TRBJ1-2; d_call: .; clone_size: many; cdr3_aa: CASSPEVTLYGYTF; cdr3_nt: TGTGCCAGCAGTCCTGAAGTCACGCTTTATGGCTACACCTTC
v_call: TRBV6-1; j_call: TRBJ1-5; d_call: .; clone_size: many; cdr3_aa: CASSGTAFYSNQPQHF; cdr3_nt: TGTGCCAGCAGTGGGACAGCCTTCTATAGCAATCAGCCCCAGCATTTT
v_call: TRBV11-1; j_call: TRBJ1-2; d_call: .; clone_size: .; cdr3_aa: CASSHPRERGVGYTF; cdr3_nt: TGTGCCAGCAGCCACCCCCGGGAGCGAGGCGTGGGCTACACCTTC
v_call: TRBV25-1; j_call: TRBJ2-2; d_call: TRBD2; clone_size: .; cdr3_aa: CASSEWASGRVENTEELFF; cdr3_nt: TGTGCCAGCAGTGAATGGGCTAGCGGGAGAGTAGAGAACACCGAGGAGCTGTTTTTT
v_call: TRBV20-1; j_call: TRBJ1-1; d_call: TRBD1; clone_size: many; cdr3_aa: CSARAGTGSLGAFF; cdr3_nt: TGCAGTGCTAGAGCGGGGACAGGGTCGCTCGGAGCTTTCTTT
v_call: TRBV27; j_call: TRBJ2-2; d_call: TRBD1; clone_size: .; cdr3_aa: CASSLLIGTEYTGELFF; cdr3_nt: TGTGCCAGCAGTTTACTGATAGGGACAGAGTACACCGGGGAGCTGTTTTTT
v_call: TRBV10-3; j_call: TRBJ2-1; d_call: TRBD1; clone_size: few; cdr3_aa: CAISESDRAGEQFF; cdr3_nt: TGTGCCATCAGTGAGTCCGACAGGGCGGGTGAGCAGTTCTTC
v_call: TRBV7-2; j_call: TRBJ2-3; d_call: .; clone_size: many; cdr3_aa: CASSPQAGFTDTQYF; cdr3_nt: TGTGCCAGCAGCCCCCAGGCGGGATTCACAGATACGCAGTATTTT
v_call: TRBV27; j_call: TRBJ2-2; d_call: TRBD1; clone_size: many; cdr3_aa: CASSLSIQGYTGELFF; cdr3_nt: TGTGCCAGCAGTTTATCGATACAGGGGTACACCGGGGAGCTGTTTTTT
v_call: TRBV13; j_call: TRBJ1-1; d_call: .; clone_size: few; cdr3_aa: CASSSWGPGMDTEAFF; cdr3_nt: TGTGCCAGCAGCTCATGGGGGCCAGGGATGGACACTGAAGCTTTCTTT
v_call: TRBV6-1; j_call: TRBJ2-3; d_call: TRBD1; clone_size: few; cdr3_aa: CASSDSGAGGPDTQYF; cdr3_nt: TGTGCCAGCAGTGATTCCGGCGCAGGGGGCCCAGATACGCAGTATTTT
v_call: TRBV7-8; j_call: TRBJ2-2; d_call: .; clone_size: many; cdr3_aa: CASSSVWEGDTGELFF; cdr3_nt: TGTGCCAGCAGCTCCGTTTGGGAAGGGGACACCGGGGAGCTGTTTTTT
v_call: TRBV2; j_call: TRBJ2-3; d_call: TRBD2; clone_size: many; cdr3_aa: CASSEREGRVVDTQYF; cdr3_nt: TGTGCCAGCAGTGAACGGGAGGGCCGTGTAGTAGATACGCAGTATTTT
v_call: TRBV29-1; j_call: TRBJ1-1; d_call: TRBD1; clone_size: many; cdr3_aa: CSVEGARDRDHTEAFF; cdr3_nt: TGCAGCGTTGAGGGCGCCCGGGACAGGGATCACACTGAAGCTTTCTTT
v_call: TRBV5-1; j_call: TRBJ2-3; d_call: TRBD2; clone_size: .; cdr3_aa: CASSLTGTSVDTQYF; cdr3_nt: TGCGCCAGCAGCTTGACCGGGACTAGCGTAGATACGCAGTATTTT
v_call: TRBV5-1; j_call: TRBJ1-2; d_call: TRBD1; clone_size: many; cdr3_aa: CASSPGQDGYGYTF; cdr3_nt: TGCGCCAGCAGCCCCGGACAGGACGGGTATGGCTACACCTTC
v_call: TRBV27; j_call: TRBJ2-3; d_call: TRBD2; clone_size: .; cdr3_aa: CASSSASGGDTQYF; cdr3_nt: TGTGCCAGCAGTTCAGCTAGCGGGGGGGATACGCAGTATTTT
v_call: TRBV30; j_call: TRBJ2-3; d_call: TRBD1; clone_size: many; cdr3_aa: CAWIRPGQGLITQYF; cdr3_nt: TGTGCCTGGATCCGTCCGGGACAGGGTCTTATTACGCAGTATTTT
v_call: TRBV2; j_call: TRBJ1-1; d_call: .; clone_size: many; cdr3_aa: CASSAAQGLTEAFF; cdr3_nt: TGTGCCAGCAGTGCTGCGCAGGGCTTAACTGAAGCTTTCTTT
v_call: TRBV19; j_call: TRBJ2-7; d_call: .; clone_size: few; cdr3_aa: CASSSITSEQYF; cdr3_nt: TGTGCCAGTAGTTCGATAACTTCCGAGCAGTACTTC
v_call: TRBV7-9; j_call: TRBJ2-1; d_call: TRBD2; clone_size: many; cdr3_aa: CASSLIAGGFNEQFF; cdr3_nt: TGTGCCAGCAGCTTAATAGCGGGAGGTTTTAATGAGCAGTTCTTC
v_call: TRBV12-3/TRBV12-4; j_call: TRBJ2-3; d_call: .; clone_size: many; cdr3_aa: CASSLDRGASTDTQYF; cdr3_nt: TGTGCCAGCAGTTTAGATCGCGGGGCTAGCACAGATACGCAGTATTTT
v_call: TRBV12-3/TRBV12-4; j_call: TRBJ1-3; d_call: .; clone_size: once; cdr3_aa: CASSFQGRGIGSGNTIYF; cdr3_nt: TGTGCCAGCAGTTTTCAAGGGAGAGGGATCGGCTCTGGAAACACCATATATTTT
v_call: TRBV12-3/TRBV12-4; j_call: TRBJ2-7; d_call: TRBD1; clone_size: many; cdr3_aa: CASSPPGQVPYEQYF; cdr3_nt: TGTGCCAGCAGTCCTCCGGGACAGGTCCCCTACGAGCAGTACTTC
v_call: TRBV9; j_call: TRBJ2-1; d_call: TRBD1; clone_size: .; cdr3_aa: CASSRLSGTGYNEQFF; cdr3_nt: TGTGCCAGCAGCCGACTCTCCGGGACAGGTTACAATGAGCAGTTCTTC
v_call: TRBV5-1; j_call: TRBJ2-3; d_call: .; clone_size: many; cdr3_aa: CASSSSGNFADTQYF; cdr3_nt: TGCGCCAGCAGCTCCTCAGGGAATTTTGCAGATACGCAGTATTTT
v_call: TRBV27; j_call: TRBJ2-1; d_call: .; clone_size: many; cdr3_aa: CASSFALAENYNEQFF; cdr3_nt: TGTGCCAGCAGTTTTGCCTTAGCGGAGAACTACAATGAGCAGTTCTTC
v_call: TRBV5-6; j_call: TRBJ1-2; d_call: .; clone_size: .; cdr3_aa: CASSWPGQPYGYTF; cdr3_nt: TGTGCCAGCAGCTGGCCGGGCCAACCCTATGGCTACACCTTC